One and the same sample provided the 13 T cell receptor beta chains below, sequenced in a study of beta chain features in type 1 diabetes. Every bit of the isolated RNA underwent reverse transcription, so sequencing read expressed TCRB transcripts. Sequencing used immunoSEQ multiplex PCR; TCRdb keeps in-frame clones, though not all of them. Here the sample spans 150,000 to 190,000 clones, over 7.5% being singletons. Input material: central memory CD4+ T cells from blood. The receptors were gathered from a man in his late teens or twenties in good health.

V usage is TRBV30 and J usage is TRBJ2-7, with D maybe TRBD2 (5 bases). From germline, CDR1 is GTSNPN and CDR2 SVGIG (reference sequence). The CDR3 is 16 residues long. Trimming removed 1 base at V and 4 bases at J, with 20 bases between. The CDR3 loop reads CAWSGRIGLGLYEQYF. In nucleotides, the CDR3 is TGTGCCTGGAGTGGAAGAATAGGACTGGGGTTATACGAGCAGTACTTC.

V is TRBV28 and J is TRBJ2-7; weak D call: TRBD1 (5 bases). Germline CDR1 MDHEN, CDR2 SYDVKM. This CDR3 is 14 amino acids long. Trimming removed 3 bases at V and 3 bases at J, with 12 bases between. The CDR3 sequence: CASSLSGYGYEQYF. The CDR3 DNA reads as TGTGCCAGCAGTTTGTCAGGGTACGGCTACGAGCAGTACTTC.

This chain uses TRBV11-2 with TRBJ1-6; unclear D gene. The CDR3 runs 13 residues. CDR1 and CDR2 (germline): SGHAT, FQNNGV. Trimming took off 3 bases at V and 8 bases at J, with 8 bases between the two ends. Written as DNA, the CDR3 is TGTGCCAGCAGCTTTAATTCGGATTCACCCCTCCACTTT. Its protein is CASSFNSDSPLHF.

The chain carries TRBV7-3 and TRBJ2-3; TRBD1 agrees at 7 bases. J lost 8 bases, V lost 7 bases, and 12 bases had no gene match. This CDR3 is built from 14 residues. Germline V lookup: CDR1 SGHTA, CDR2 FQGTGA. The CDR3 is CASNNGDRDGTQYF. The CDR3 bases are TGTGCCAGCAACAACGGGGACAGAGACGGTACGCAGTATTTT.

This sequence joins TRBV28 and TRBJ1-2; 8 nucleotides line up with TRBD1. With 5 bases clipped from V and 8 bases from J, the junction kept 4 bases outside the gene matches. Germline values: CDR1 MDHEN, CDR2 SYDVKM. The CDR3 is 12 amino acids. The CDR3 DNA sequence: TGTGCCAGCAGTGGGGACAGGAGGGGCTACACCTTC. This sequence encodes CASSGDRRGYTF.

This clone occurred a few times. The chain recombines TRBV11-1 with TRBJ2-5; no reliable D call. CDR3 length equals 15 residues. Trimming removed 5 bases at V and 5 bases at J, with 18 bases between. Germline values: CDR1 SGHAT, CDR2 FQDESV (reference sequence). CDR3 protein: CASSLLRVSSETQYF. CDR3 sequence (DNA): TGTGCCAGCAGCCTTCTACGCGTTTCAAGTGAGACCCAGTACTTC.

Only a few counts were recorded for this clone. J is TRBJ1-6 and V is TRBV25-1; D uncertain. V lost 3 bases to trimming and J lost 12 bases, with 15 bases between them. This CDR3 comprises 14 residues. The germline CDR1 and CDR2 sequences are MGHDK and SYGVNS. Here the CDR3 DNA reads TGTGCCAGCAGTGATCCGGACTGGTCCCGACCCCTCCACTTT. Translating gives CASSDPDWSRPLHF.

The CDR3 bases are TGTGCCAGCAGCGGCTGGGGGGTCGACACTGAAGCTTTCTTT. Its protein product is CASSGWGVDTEAFF. V is TRBV9 and J is TRBJ1-1; a possible D gene is TRBD1 (5 bases). V dropped 3 bases and J dropped 3 bases, with 12 bases sitting between them. The CDR3 length is 14 residues. CDR1 is SGDLS and CDR2 is YYNGEE in the germline V gene.

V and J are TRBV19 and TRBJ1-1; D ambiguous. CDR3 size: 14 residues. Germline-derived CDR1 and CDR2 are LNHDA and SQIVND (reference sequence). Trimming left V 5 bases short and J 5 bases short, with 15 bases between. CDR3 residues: CASSVPLSWTEAFF. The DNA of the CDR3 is TGTGCCAGTAGTGTCCCGTTGAGTTGGACTGAAGCTTTCTTT.

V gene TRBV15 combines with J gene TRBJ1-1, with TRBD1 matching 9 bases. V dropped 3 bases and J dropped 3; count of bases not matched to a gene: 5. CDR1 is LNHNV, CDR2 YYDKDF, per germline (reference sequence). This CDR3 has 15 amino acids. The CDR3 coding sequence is TGTGCCACCAGCAGTACATGGACAGGGGACACTGAAGCTTTCTTT. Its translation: CATSSTWTGDTEAFF.

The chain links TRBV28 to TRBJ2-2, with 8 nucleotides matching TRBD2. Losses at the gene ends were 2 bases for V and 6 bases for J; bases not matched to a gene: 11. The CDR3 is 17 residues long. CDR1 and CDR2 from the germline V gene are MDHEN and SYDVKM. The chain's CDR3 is CASSLPGTSRGAGELFF. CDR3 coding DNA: TGTGCCAGCAGTTTACCCGGGACTAGTAGGGGTGCCGGGGAGCTGTTTTTT. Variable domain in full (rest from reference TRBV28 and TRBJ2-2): DVKVTQSSRYLVKRTGEKVFLECVQDMDHENMFWYRQDPGLGLRLIYFSYDVKMKEKGDIPEGYSVSREKKERFSLILESASTNQTSMYLCASSLPGTSRGAGELFFGEGSRLTVL.

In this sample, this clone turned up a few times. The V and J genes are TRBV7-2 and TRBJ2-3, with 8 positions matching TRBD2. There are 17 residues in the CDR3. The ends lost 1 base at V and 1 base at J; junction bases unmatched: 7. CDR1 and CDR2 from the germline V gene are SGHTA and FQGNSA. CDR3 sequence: CASSLVNGREGTDTQYF. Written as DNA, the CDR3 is TGTGCCAGCAGCTTAGTCAACGGGCGGGAGGGCACAGATACGCAGTATTTT.

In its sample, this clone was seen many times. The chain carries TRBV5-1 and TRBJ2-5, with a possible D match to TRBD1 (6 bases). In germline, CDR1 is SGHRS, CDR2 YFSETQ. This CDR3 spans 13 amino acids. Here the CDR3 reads CASRRQEKETQYF. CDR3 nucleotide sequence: TGCGCTAGCCGACGACAGGAGAAAGAGACCCAGTACTTC. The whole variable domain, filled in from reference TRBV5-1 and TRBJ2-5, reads KAGVTQTPRYLIKTRGQQVTLSCSPISGHRSVSWYQQTPGQGLQFLFEYFSETQRNKGNFPGRFSGRQFSNSRSEMNVSTLELGDSALYLCASRRQEKETQYFGPGTRLLVL.